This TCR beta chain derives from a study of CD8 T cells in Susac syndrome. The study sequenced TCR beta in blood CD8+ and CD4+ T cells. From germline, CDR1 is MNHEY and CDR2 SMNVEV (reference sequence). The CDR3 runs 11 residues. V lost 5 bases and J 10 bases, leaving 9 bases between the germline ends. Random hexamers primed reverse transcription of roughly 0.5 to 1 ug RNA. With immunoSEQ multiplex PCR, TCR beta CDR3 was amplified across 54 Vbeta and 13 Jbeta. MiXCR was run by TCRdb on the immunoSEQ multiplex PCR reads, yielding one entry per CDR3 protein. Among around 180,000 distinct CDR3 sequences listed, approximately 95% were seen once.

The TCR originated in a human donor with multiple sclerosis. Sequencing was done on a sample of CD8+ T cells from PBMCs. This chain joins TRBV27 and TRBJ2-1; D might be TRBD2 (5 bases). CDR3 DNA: TGTGCCAGCAGTGAAGCGGAAGAGCAGTTCTTC. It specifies CASSEAEEQFF.